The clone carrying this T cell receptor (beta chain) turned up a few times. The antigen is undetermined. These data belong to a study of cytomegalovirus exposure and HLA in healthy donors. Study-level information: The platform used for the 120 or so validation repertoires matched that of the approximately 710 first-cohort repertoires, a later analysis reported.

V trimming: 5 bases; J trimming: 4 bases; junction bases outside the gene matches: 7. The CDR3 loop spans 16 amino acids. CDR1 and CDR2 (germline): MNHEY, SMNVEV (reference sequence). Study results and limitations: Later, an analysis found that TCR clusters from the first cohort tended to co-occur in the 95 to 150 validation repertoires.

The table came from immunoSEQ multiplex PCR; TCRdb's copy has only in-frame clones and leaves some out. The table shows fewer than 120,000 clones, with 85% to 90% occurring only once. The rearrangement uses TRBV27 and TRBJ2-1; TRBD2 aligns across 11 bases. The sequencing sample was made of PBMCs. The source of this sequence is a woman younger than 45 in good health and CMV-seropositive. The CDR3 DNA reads TGTGCCAGCAGTGTTAGCGGGGGGGCGGGGTACAATGAGCAGTTCTTC. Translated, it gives CASSVSGGAGYNEQFF.